This is a list of T cell receptor beta chains from one sample in a study of shared clonotypes between healthy human individuals. Profiling relied on immunoSEQ multiplex PCR, and the TCRdb table lists in-frame clones only, not all of them. The sample gives 2 million to 2.5 million clones, about 95% of which show up once; 0.9% to 1.3% is in the top ten. Sequencing input: naive CD8+ T cells sorted from blood. These receptor sequences come from a man between 18 and 35 years old in good health. Each CDR3 is given with its conserved first and last residue. A D gene is named only where the DNA matches it firmly. Not all rows give a size; the values are once, few, many and, for expanded clones, a class.

abundance: -
d_gene: -
j_gene: TRBJ2-7
v_gene: TRBV5-6
CDR3aa: CASSLLTSYEQYF
CDR3nt: TGTGCCAGCAGCTTGCTGACATCCTACGAGCAGTACTTC

abundance: once
d_gene: -
j_gene: TRBJ2-7
v_gene: TRBV5-5
CDR3aa: CASSPDLPYEQYF
CDR3nt: TGTGCCAGCAGCCCTGATTTGCCCTACGAGCAGTACTTC

abundance: -
d_gene: TRBD2
j_gene: TRBJ2-1
v_gene: TRBV5-4
CDR3aa: CASSFGLAEVVYNEQFF
CDR3nt: TGTGCCAGCAGCTTTGGACTAGCGGAGGTGGTATACAATGAGCAGTTCTTC

abundance: few
d_gene: -
j_gene: TRBJ2-2
v_gene: TRBV7-7
CDR3aa: CASSSGTGNTGELFF
CDR3nt: TGTGCTAGCAGCTCCGGGACTGGAAACACCGGGGAGCTGTTTTTT

abundance: -
d_gene: -
j_gene: TRBJ1-2
v_gene: TRBV25-1
CDR3aa: CARVLTGLLGYTF
CDR3nt: TGTGCCAGAGTCCTGACGGGACTCCTCGGCTACACCTTC

abundance: -
d_gene: -
j_gene: TRBJ2-7
v_gene: TRBV5-1
CDR3aa: CASSLDNLFTYEQYF
CDR3nt: TGCGCCAGCAGCTTGGACAACTTATTTACCTACGAGCAGTACTTC

abundance: few
d_gene: TRBD2
j_gene: TRBJ2-7
v_gene: TRBV2
CDR3aa: CASSGASSGSYEQYF
CDR3nt: TGTGCCAGCAGTGGGGCCTCTAGCGGATCCTACGAGCAGTACTTC

abundance: -
d_gene: TRBD2
j_gene: TRBJ2-3
v_gene: TRBV28
CDR3aa: CASRRTSGEVDTQYF
CDR3nt: TGTGCCAGCAGACGGACTAGCGGGGAGGTAGATACGCAGTATTTT

abundance: once
d_gene: -
j_gene: TRBJ2-7
v_gene: TRBV18
CDR3aa: CASSPDDYEQYF
CDR3nt: TGTGCCAGCTCACCAGACGACTACGAGCAGTACTTC

abundance: -
d_gene: -
j_gene: TRBJ2-3
v_gene: TRBV6-5
CDR3aa: CASSYRGQSTDTQYF
CDR3nt: TGTGCCAGCAGTTATCGCGGGCAGAGCACAGATACGCAGTATTTT

abundance: once
d_gene: -
j_gene: TRBJ1-1
v_gene: TRBV7-2
CDR3aa: CASSLNRQYTEAFF
CDR3nt: TGTGCCAGCAGCTTGAATCGACAGTACACTGAAGCTTTCTTT

abundance: -
d_gene: -
j_gene: TRBJ2-7
v_gene: TRBV7-6
CDR3aa: CASSLADGAEQYF
CDR3nt: TGTGCCAGCAGCTTAGCGGACGGTGCCGAGCAGTACTTC

abundance: -
d_gene: TRBD2
j_gene: TRBJ2-3
v_gene: TRBV5-1
CDR3aa: CASSFGYGLADTDTQYF
CDR3nt: TGCGCCAGCAGCTTTGGATACGGACTAGCGGACACAGATACGCAGTATTTT

abundance: -
d_gene: -
j_gene: TRBJ2-1
v_gene: TRBV29-1
CDR3aa: CSGGETYNEQFF
CDR3nt: TGCAGCGGCGGGGAGACCTACAATGAGCAGTTCTTC

abundance: -
d_gene: -
j_gene: TRBJ1-2
v_gene: TRBV10-2
CDR3aa: CASSEWQFNYGYTF
CDR3nt: TGCGCCAGCAGTGAGTGGCAGTTTAACTATGGCTACACCTTC

abundance: -
d_gene: TRBD1
j_gene: TRBJ2-7
v_gene: TRBV13
CDR3aa: CASSLGSPGQESSEQYF
CDR3nt: TGTGCCAGCAGCTTAGGAAGCCCGGGACAGGAAAGCTCCGAGCAGTACTTC

abundance: -
d_gene: TRBD1
j_gene: TRBJ1-5
v_gene: TRBV7-6
CDR3aa: CASSLAGTGPQSPQHF
CDR3nt: TGTGCCAGCAGCTTAGCCGGGACAGGGCCCCAGTCGCCCCAGCATTTT

abundance: -
d_gene: TRBD2
j_gene: TRBJ2-5
v_gene: TRBV7-9
CDR3aa: CASSPRGLAGDVETQYF
CDR3nt: TGTGCCAGCAGCCCCAGGGGGCTAGCGGGAGATGTAGAGACCCAGTACTTC

abundance: -
d_gene: -
j_gene: TRBJ1-1
v_gene: TRBV7-9
CDR3aa: CASSQPSEGYTEAFF
CDR3nt: TGTGCCAGCAGTCAACCTAGTGAGGGGTACACTGAAGCTTTCTTT

abundance: -
d_gene: -
j_gene: TRBJ1-3
v_gene: TRBV7-9
CDR3aa: CASSLGGLADSGNTIYF
CDR3nt: TGTGCCAGCAGCTTAGGAGGACTTGCCGACTCTGGAAACACCATATATTTT

abundance: -
d_gene: -
j_gene: TRBJ2-1
v_gene: TRBV27
CDR3aa: CASSLGTLNNEQFF
CDR3nt: TGTGCCAGCAGTTTAGGGACTTTAAACAATGAGCAGTTCTTC

abundance: -
d_gene: -
j_gene: TRBJ2-1
v_gene: TRBV28
CDR3aa: CASSLYRSISSYNEQFF
CDR3nt: TGTGCCAGCAGTTTGTACAGGTCCATAAGCTCCTACAATGAGCAGTTCTTC

abundance: -
d_gene: -
j_gene: TRBJ2-7
v_gene: TRBV9
CDR3aa: CASSRGATPFSYEQYF
CDR3nt: TGTGCCAGCAGCAGGGGGGCGACCCCATTCTCCTACGAGCAGTACTTC

abundance: -
d_gene: -
j_gene: TRBJ1-5
v_gene: TRBV5-6
CDR3aa: CASSFWGAGQPQHF
CDR3nt: TGTGCCAGCAGCTTTTGGGGGGCAGGCCAGCCCCAGCATTTT